The 30 T cell receptor beta chains in this list originate from one sample, sequenced in a study of radiotherapy plus CTLA-4 blockade in lung cancer. Repertoires were generated with immunoSEQ multiplex PCR, while TCRdb's copy carries only in-frame clones and drops some. Among tens of thousands of clones listed, roughly 80% were seen once. Source: peripheral blood, taken from a patient treated with radiotherapy plus ipilimumab. Every receptor here comes from a human donor with non-small cell lung cancer who had stable disease on radiotherapy plus ipilimumab.

This chain connects TRBV19 to TRBJ2-6; D unclear. Germline V gene lookup returns CDR1 LNHDA and CDR2 SQIVND (reference sequence). The CDR3 has 14 residues. V lost 7 bases to trimming and J lost 0 bases, with 7 bases between them. CDR3 in amino acids: CASIQTSGANVLTF. The CDR3 DNA sequence: TGTGCCAGTATACAGACCTCTGGGGCCAACGTCCTGACTTTC. Supplemented by reference TRBV19 and TRBJ2-6, the full variable domain reads DGGITQSPKYLFRKEGQNVTLSCEQNLNHDAMYWYRQDPGQGLRLIYYSQIVNDFQKGDIAEGYSVSREKKESFPLTVTSAQKNPTAFYLCASIQTSGANVLTFGAGSRLTVL.

This chain connects TRBV18 to TRBJ1-1; the match to TRBD1 covers 7 bases. The CDR3 covers 17 residues. The junction had 12 bases not matched to a gene; V was cut back by 4 bases and J by 1 base. Per the germline V gene, CDR1 is KGHSH and CDR2 is LQKENI. The CDR3 DNA follows: TGTGCCAGCTCACAAACCGGGACAGATCTTGCGAACACTGAAGCTTTCTTT. The encoded protein is CASSQTGTDLANTEAFF.

The chain carries TRBV6-5 and TRBJ2-2; 8 nucleotides agree with TRBD1. The CDR3 has 14 amino acids. Looked up from germline, CDR1 is MNHEY and CDR2 is SVGAGI. Trimming removed 7 bases from V and 5 bases from J; junction bases left unmatched: 6. CDR3 protein: CASTRQGRTGELFF. In DNA, the CDR3 is TGTGCCAGCACACGACAGGGGAGGACCGGGGAGCTGTTTTTT.

The J gene is TRBJ2-5, the V gene TRBV7-6, with a possible D match to TRBD2 (6 bases). Germline V gives CDR1 SGHVS, CDR2 FNYEAQ. Trimming shortened V by 1 base and J by 5 bases, and 14 bases separated the two germline ends. The CDR3 runs 15 residues. The DNA for the CDR3 is TGTGCCAGCAGCTTAGATGGGAGGACCGCGGAGACCCAGTACTTC. It translates to CASSLDGRTAETQYF.

The V call is TRBV6-5, the J call TRBJ2-3; D is tentatively TRBD1 or TRBD2 (5 bases each). The CDR3 totals 14 residues. The V gene lost 7 bases and the J gene lost 2 bases, with 13 bases spanning the gap. Germline V gene data show CDR1 as MNHEY and CDR2 as SVGAGI. The CDR3 nucleotides read TGTGCCAGCACTCGGGGCGATATCACAGATACGCAGTATTTT. Its protein product is CASTRGDITDTQYF.

The V and J genes are TRBV6-4 and TRBJ1-2; D may be TRBD1 (6 bases). V lost 3 bases, J lost 7 bases, and 9 bases lay in between. This CDR3 region has 12 residues. From germline, CDR1 is MRHNA and CDR2 SNTAGT. The CDR3 nucleotides are TGTGCCAGCAGTGAAGGAGGGGGTGGCTACACCTTC. Residues: CASSEGGGGYTF.

This chain's CDR3 is CASSVERKRRSEKLFF. Written as DNA, the CDR3 is TGTGCCAGCAGTGTTGAACGAAAGAGGCGAAGTGAAAAACTGTTTTTT. The rearrangement links TRBV2 to TRBJ1-4; D unclear. V lost 4 bases and J lost 7, with 19 bases in between. Germline assignment: CDR1 SNHLY and CDR2 FYNNEI. CDR3 length equals 16 residues.

The CDR3 loop is CASSPTKAGKEADTQYF. The DNA of the CDR3 is TGTGCCAGCAGCCCCACTAAAGCGGGGAAGGAGGCAGATACGCAGTATTTT. This sequence joins TRBV7-3 and TRBJ2-3; 7 positions agree with TRBD2. Trimming at V came to 5 bases and at J to 4 bases, leaving 15 bases not matched to a gene. CDR3 length: 17 residues. CDR1 and CDR2 from the germline V gene are SGHTA and FQGTGA.

The chain couples TRBV6-5 to TRBJ2-7, with D tentatively TRBD2 (6 bases). CDR1 MNHEY and CDR2 SVGAGI come from the germline V gene. There are 15 residues in the CDR3. Trimming stripped 3 bases from V and 7 bases from J, with 19 bases between. DNA for the CDR3: TGTGCCAGCAGTTATCTGGGCAGGGAGGCTGGGGAGCAGTACTTC. It specifies CASSYLGREAGEQYF.

The V and J genes are TRBV21-1 and TRBJ1-5. TRBV21-1 is assigned pseudogene status. This CDR3 region has 15 residues. This CDR3 reads CASSQGGTGNQPQHF. DNA for the CDR3: TGTGCCAGCAGCCAAGGAGGGACTGGCAATCAGCCCCAGCATTTT.

The J gene is TRBJ2-3, the V gene TRBV7-2; D gene ambiguous. Germline-derived CDR1 and CDR2 are SGHTA and FQGNSA. The CDR3 is 15 amino acids. V lost 0 bases, J lost 0 bases, and 7 bases lay in between. The CDR3 spells CASSLALGSTDTQYF. In DNA form, the CDR3 reads TGTGCCAGCAGCTTAGCGTTGGGGAGCACAGATACGCAGTATTTT.

The V call is TRBV6-1, the J call TRBJ1-5; 8 bases are a match to TRBD1. J lost 4 bases, V lost 5 bases, and 7 bases had no gene match. The CDR3 has 15 amino acids. The germline gives CDR1 MNHNS, CDR2 SASEGT. In nucleotides, the CDR3 is TGTGCCAGCAGTCGTGCAGGGGGCGCGAATCAGCCCCAGCATTTT. It encodes CASSRAGGANQPQHF.

There are a few counts of this clone. This chain uses TRBV18 with TRBJ1-2, with TRBD1 identical over 7 bases. V dropped 6 bases and J dropped 8; count of bases not matched to a gene: 3. The CDR3 has 11 amino acids. The V gene's germline CDR1 is KGHSH and CDR2 LQKENI. The CDR3 region has the DNA TGTGCCAGCTCGGGACAGCTCGGCTACACCTTC. Translating it yields CASSGQLGYTF.

This clone was seen once. The rearrangement links TRBV7-9 to TRBJ2-5; 11 bases align to TRBD1. V dropped 5 bases and J dropped 2; count of bases not matched to a gene: 7. CDR3 size: 16 residues. Germline CDR1 and CDR2: SEHNR and FQNEAQ (reference sequence). The CDR3, as DNA: TGTGCCAGCAGCCATCGGACAGGGGGCCTTCAAGAGACCCAGTACTTC. Protein sequence: CASSHRTGGLQETQYF.

This chain links TRBV4-1 with TRBJ2-3; D tentatively reads TRBD1 or TRBD2 (6 bases each). The ends were cut back, 4 bases at V and 4 bases at J, with 18 bases in the middle. The CDR3 is 16 residues long. The germline gives CDR1 MGHRA, CDR2 YSYEKL. CDR3 loop: CASSRVKGGTADTQYF. In DNA, the CDR3 is TGCGCCAGCAGCCGGGTGAAGGGGGGAACGGCAGATACGCAGTATTTT.

The chain employs TRBV30 and TRBJ2-3, with D hard to call. Germline V lookup: CDR1 GTSNPN, CDR2 SVGIG (reference sequence). The CDR3 has 13 amino acids. V was shortened by 5 bases and J by 4 bases, with 13 bases between the two germline ends. CDR3 residues: CAWVRRRADTQYF. In nucleotides, the CDR3 is TGTGCCTGGGTCAGGAGACGGGCAGATACGCAGTATTTT. The full variable domain, in which reference TRBV30 and TRBJ2-3 provide the parts outside the CDR3, is SQTIHQWPATLVQPVGSPLSLECTVEGTSNPNLYWYRQAAGRGLQLLFYSVGIGQISSEVPQNLSASRPQDRQFILSSKKLLLSDSGFYLCAWVRRRADTQYFGPGTRLTVL.

The chain carries TRBV7-9 and TRBJ2-1, with D maybe TRBD2 (5 bases). Germline V gene sequence: CDR1 SEHNR, CDR2 FQNEAQ (reference sequence). V shed 5 bases and J shed 12 bases, with 14 bases lying between them. CDR3 length: 12 amino acids. CDR3 residues: CASSQERSRQFF. The DNA for the CDR3 is TGTGCCAGCAGCCAGGAGCGGTCCCGGCAGTTCTTC. The full variable domain, in which reference TRBV7-9 and TRBJ2-1 provide the parts outside the CDR3, is DTGVSQNPRHKITKRGQNVTFRCDPISEHNRLYWYRQTLGQGPEFLTYFQNEAQLEKSRLLSDRFSAERPKGSFSTLEIQRTEQGDSAMYLCASSQERSRQFFGPGTRLTVL.

J is TRBJ1-1 and V is TRBV25-1, with D perhaps TRBD1 (6 bases). The germline V gene has CDR1 MGHDK and CDR2 SYGVNS. The CDR3 covers 14 residues. Trimming stripped 2 bases from V and 1 base from J, with 8 bases between. The CDR3 nucleotides read TGTGCCAGCAGTGAAGACAGGAAGAACACTGAAGCTTTCTTT. Amino acids: CASSEDRKNTEAFF.

The V and J genes are TRBV19 and TRBJ2-5; D not resolved. V lost 1 base to trimming and J lost 5 bases, with 14 bases between them. The germline V gene has CDR1 LNHDA and CDR2 SQIVND (reference sequence). The CDR3 runs 15 residues. The CDR3: CASSIGDGRRETQYF. CDR3 nucleotides: TGTGCCAGTAGTATAGGAGACGGGCGTCGGGAGACCCAGTACTTC.

V is TRBV25-1 and J is TRBJ1-5; D remains ambiguous. The V and J ends lost 6 bases and 0 bases respectively, with 21 bases between them. The CDR3 has 18 residues. Germline V gene data show CDR1 as MGHDK and CDR2 as SYGVNS. CDR3 bases: TGTGCCAGCAGGGGGAAGTGGTTAGCAGCTTATAGCAATCAGCCCCAGCATTTT. This codes for CASRGKWLAAYSNQPQHF.

This sequence joins TRBV18 and TRBJ1-1; D gene uncertain. CDR1 and CDR2 (germline): KGHSH, LQKENI. Trimming cost V 1 base and J 5 bases, with 11 bases left between them. This CDR3 has 14 amino acids. The CDR3 here is CASSPQGIGTEAFF. DNA for the CDR3: TGTGCCAGCTCACCACAGGGAATTGGGACTGAAGCTTTCTTT.

J is TRBJ1-2 and V is TRBV19, with D uncertain. The V and J ends lost 4 bases and 8 bases respectively, with 11 bases between them. Germline CDR1 LNHDA, CDR2 SQIVND (reference sequence). The CDR3 runs to 12 residues. The CDR3 sequence is CASSTFNEGYTF. In nucleotides, the CDR3 is TGTGCCAGTAGTACCTTTAATGAAGGCTACACCTTC.

The chain recombines TRBV15 with TRBJ2-5; TRBD1 agrees at 8 bases. V was pared by 0 bases and J by 13 bases, with 13 bases of the junction left unmatched. The CDR3 runs to 15 residues. Per the germline V gene, CDR1 is LNHNV and CDR2 is YYDKDF (reference sequence). CDR3 nucleotide sequence: TGTGCCACCAGCAGAGATAGCGTTCGGGGACAGGAATTGTACTTC. It specifies CATSRDSVRGQELYF.

The chain combines TRBV10-2 with TRBJ2-5; 13 bases map to TRBD2. V was pared by 6 bases and J by 5 bases, with 6 bases of the junction left unmatched. The CDR3 spans 15 residues. Germline V CDR1 and CDR2: WSHSY, SAAADI. CDR3 sequence reads: CASRRTSGSWETQYF. CDR3 nucleotide sequence: TGCGCCAGCAGGCGGACTAGCGGGAGTTGGGAGACCCAGTACTTC.

The gene calls are TRBV27 and TRBJ1-2, with D uncertain. Germline V gene sequence: CDR1 MNHEY, CDR2 SMNVEV (reference sequence). V gave up 7 bases and J gave up 0 bases, with 12 bases separating them. CDR3 length: 14 residues. The CDR3 sequence is CASKAQNSNYGYTF. DNA for the CDR3: TGTGCCAGCAAAGCCCAAAACTCTAACTATGGCTACACCTTC.

V is TRBV5-1 and J is TRBJ2-7, with TRBD1 matching over 9 bases. The CDR3 is made up of 14 amino acids. Per the germline V gene, CDR1 is SGHRS and CDR2 is YFSETQ. The V gene end was trimmed by 1 base and the J gene end by 4 bases; junction bases not matched to a gene: 3. In nucleotides, the CDR3 is TGCGCCAGCAGCTTGATAGGGACAGGGTACGAGCAGTACTTC. Its protein product is CASSLIGTGYEQYF.

The CDR3 region is CASRPLAGKNIQYF. CDR3 DNA: TGTGCCAGCAGACCACTAGCGGGGAAAAACATTCAGTACTTC. The chain has TRBV2 and TRBJ2-4; the match to TRBD2 covers 10 bases. CDR1 SNHLY and CDR2 FYNNEI come from the germline V gene. The length of the CDR3 is 14 residues. The J segment lost 4 bases and the V segment lost 6 bases, leaving 3 bases of the junction unmatched.

This clone is a singleton in its sample. The V gene is TRBV28, the J gene TRBJ1-5, with unresolved D. Trimming cost V 7 bases and J 10 bases, with 14 bases left between them. The V gene's germline CDR1 is MDHEN and CDR2 SYDVKM. The CDR3 is 12 residues long. The CDR3 DNA follows: TGTGCCAGCACTCCTGGACTTATACCCCAGCATTTT. Amino acid sequence: CASTPGLIPQHF.

The rearrangement joins TRBV27 to TRBJ2-1; no reliable D call. Trimming pared 1 base from V and 2 bases from J, leaving 18 bases between. The CDR3 runs 18 residues. Germline CDR1 MNHEY, CDR2 SMNVEV (reference sequence). This CDR3 is CASSLLLPATSPYNEQFF. DNA for the CDR3: TGTGCCAGCAGTTTATTACTACCGGCCACCTCACCCTACAATGAGCAGTTCTTC.

The rearrangement links TRBV6-1 to TRBJ2-3; 7 bases match TRBD2. Germline-derived CDR1 and CDR2 are MNHNS and SASEGT. J gave up 2 bases and V 7 bases, and 6 bases lay outside the gene matches. The CDR3 spans 14 residues. The CDR3 region is CASKASGPTDTQYF. CDR3 nucleotide sequence: TGTGCCAGCAAAGCTAGCGGACCCACAGATACGCAGTATTTT.